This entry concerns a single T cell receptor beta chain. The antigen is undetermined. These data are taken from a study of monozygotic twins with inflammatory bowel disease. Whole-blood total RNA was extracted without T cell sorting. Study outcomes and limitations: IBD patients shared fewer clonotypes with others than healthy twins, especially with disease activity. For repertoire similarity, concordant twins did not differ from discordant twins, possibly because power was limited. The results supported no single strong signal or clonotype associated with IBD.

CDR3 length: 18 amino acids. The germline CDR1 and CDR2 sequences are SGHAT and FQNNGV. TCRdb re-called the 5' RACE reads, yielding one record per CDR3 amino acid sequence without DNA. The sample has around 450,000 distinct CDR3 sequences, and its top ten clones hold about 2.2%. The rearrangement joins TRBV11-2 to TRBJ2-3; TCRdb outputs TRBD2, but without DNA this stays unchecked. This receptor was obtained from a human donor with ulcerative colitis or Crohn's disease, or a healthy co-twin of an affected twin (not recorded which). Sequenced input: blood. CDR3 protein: CASSRGTSGGRSTDTQYF.